The 14 T cell receptor beta chains listed next were all sequenced from one sample in a study of cytomegalovirus exposure and HLA in healthy donors. Primers included in the PCR were 60 Vbeta and 13 Jbeta primers. Method: immunoSEQ multiplex PCR; TCRdb's copy keeps in-frame clones and lacks some. The table lists some 170,000 clones, roughly 80% of them singletons. The specimen was PBMCs. The receptor set was obtained from a girl aged 10-17 years in good health and CMV-seropositive.

This chain links TRBV4-1 with TRBJ2-2; 13 bases are a match to TRBD2. The trim removed 5 bases at V and 0 bases at J, leaving 9 bases unmatched. Looked up from germline, CDR1 is MGHRA and CDR2 is YSYEKL. The CDR3 is 19 residues long. CDR3 sequence reads: CASSFSAGTSGANTGELFF. The CDR3 DNA reads as TGCGCCAGCAGCTTTTCGGCCGGGACTAGCGGGGCGAACACCGGGGAGCTGTTTTTT.

This clone appeared a few times. The chain recombines TRBV6-1 with TRBJ1-1, with no clear D. Germline assignment: CDR1 MNHNS and CDR2 SASEGT. This CDR3 contains 19 residues. Deletions cut 0 bases from V and 4 bases from J, with 24 bases between. This CDR3 is CASSEAHARVRVVGTEAFF. CDR3 DNA: TGTGCCAGCAGTGAAGCGCATGCTAGAGTCCGGGTGGTAGGCACTGAAGCTTTCTTT.

This sequence joins TRBV6-6 and TRBJ2-7; D call uncertain. The CDR3 is made up of 12 amino acids. Trimming pared 6 bases from V and 3 bases from J, leaving 9 bases between. The V gene's germline CDR1 is MNHNY and CDR2 SVGAGI (reference sequence). Written as DNA, the CDR3 is TGTGCCAGCAGCCCACTATTCTACGAGCAGTACTTC. Amino acid sequence: CASSPLFYEQYF.

As regards this clone: The germline gene is not matched at one end of the junction; a read error may be the cause. V and J are TRBV28 and TRBJ2-7; D might be TRBD2 (6 bases). The CDR3 contains 11 residues. Germline V gives CDR1 MDHEN, CDR2 SYDVKM. The chain's CDR3 is CASSAAGTPHF. The CDR3 DNA is TGTGCCAGCAGCGCCGCCGGGACTCCCCACTTC.

The chain uses TRBV9 and TRBJ1-4; D not resolved. Germline CDR1 is SGDLS and CDR2 is YYNGEE. The CDR3 contains 14 residues. Trimming took 0 bases from V and 4 from J, leaving 7 bases between them. For the CDR3, the DNA is TGTGCCAGCAGCGTAGCTGCAGTTAATGAAAAACTGTTTTTT. This codes for CASSVAAVNEKLFF.

This sequence joins TRBV4-2 and TRBJ1-1; the match to TRBD1 covers 11 bases. Germline CDR1 LGHNA, CDR2 YNFKEQ. The CDR3 totals 18 residues. Germline trimming cut 4 bases from V and 0 bases from J; bases unmatched to any gene: 10. CDR3 loop: CASSLRGQGGRMNTEAFF. The CDR3 coding sequence is TGTGCCAGCAGCCTCAGGGGACAGGGGGGCCGCATGAACACTGAAGCTTTCTTT.

The chain joins TRBV7-2 to TRBJ2-7, with 11 bases identical to TRBD1. V was clipped by 4 bases and J by 2 bases; unmatched bases: 4. Germline CDR1 is SGHTA and CDR2 is FQGNSA. The CDR3 has 15 amino acids. The CDR3, as DNA: TGTGCCAGCAGCTCGCCGGGACAGGGGGCCTACGAGCAGTACTTC. It specifies CASSSPGQGAYEQYF.

This clone was counted once. The rearrangement links TRBV7-6 to TRBJ1-1; D is undetermined. Trimming took 2 bases from V and 1 from J, leaving 11 bases between them. The CDR3 totals 15 residues. The V gene's germline CDR1 is SGHVS and CDR2 FNYEAQ. The CDR3 nucleotides are TGTGCCAGCAGCTTAAGGGCGGGTCCGAACACTGAAGCTTTCTTT. The encoded protein is CASSLRAGPNTEAFF.

The chain carries TRBV6-1 and TRBJ2-7, with 10 nucleotides matching TRBD1. The CDR3 has 15 amino acids. The ends lost 1 base at V and 2 bases at J; junction bases unmatched: 2. Germline lookup yields CDR1 MNHNS and CDR2 SASEGT. CDR3 DNA: TGTGCCAGCAGTGAAGGTGGGACAGGGGCCTACGAGCAGTACTTC. Its translation is CASSEGGTGAYEQYF.

J is TRBJ2-2 and V is TRBV28, with 9 bases fitting TRBD1. This CDR3 contains 15 residues. The germline CDR1 and CDR2 sequences are MDHEN and SYDVKM. V gave up 5 bases and J gave up 7 bases; unmatched junction bases: 8. The CDR3: CASSTGGFSVGELFF. CDR3 in DNA: TGTGCCAGCAGTACAGGGGGCTTTTCGGTCGGGGAGCTGTTTTTT.

This chain joins TRBV27 and TRBJ2-2; no firm D call. Germline assignment: CDR1 MNHEY and CDR2 SMNVEV (reference sequence). There are 14 residues in the CDR3. Trimming removed 5 bases from V and 0 bases from J, with 7 bases in between. The CDR3 region has the DNA TGTGCCAGCAGTCCCCTCTCGAACACCGGGGAGCTGTTTTTT. This gives the protein CASSPLSNTGELFF.

The chain joins TRBV5-1 to TRBJ2-3; a possible D gene is TRBD2 (7 bases). This CDR3 contains 16 residues. V dropped 0 bases and J dropped 2 bases, with 13 bases sitting between them. Germline-derived CDR1 and CDR2 are SGHRS and YFSETQ. CDR3 region: CASSLGHGGATDTQYF. In DNA, the CDR3 is TGCGCCAGCAGCTTGGGACATGGGGGGGCCACAGATACGCAGTATTTT.

The V and J genes are TRBV5-1 and TRBJ1-2; D unresolved. V shed 0 bases and J shed 8 bases, with 14 bases lying between them. In germline, CDR1 is SGHRS, CDR2 YFSETQ. The CDR3 is made up of 14 amino acids. The CDR3 DNA follows: TGCGCCAGCAGCTTGGAAGCTATAGAAATCGGCTACACCTTC. Translated, it gives CASSLEAIEIGYTF.

This clone appeared a few times. The V call is TRBV15, the J call TRBJ2-1; 7 bases map to TRBD2. Per germline, CDR1 LNHNV and CDR2 YYDKDF (reference sequence). The length of the CDR3 is 15 residues. The ends lost 5 bases at V and 3 bases at J; junction bases unmatched: 7. The CDR3: CATSHGGEGYNEQFF. In DNA form, the CDR3 reads TGTGCCACCAGCCACGGCGGGGAGGGCTACAATGAGCAGTTCTTC.